Shown below are 14 T cell receptor beta chains from a single sample sequenced in a study of blood T cell repertoires in COVID-19. Sequenced by immunoSEQ multiplex PCR; TCRdb stores in-frame clones only, minus some. The repertoire holds approximately 75,000 clones, around 83% seen once, with about a fifth in the top ten. Source material: peripheral blood. Every receptor here comes from a woman in her 50s with acute or convalescent COVID-19.

The rearrangement links TRBV7-8 to TRBJ2-7, with 11 bases matching TRBD2. The V segment lost 1 base and the J segment 5 bases; nucleotides outside the gene matches: 7. CDR3 length: 16 amino acids. Germline values: CDR1 SGHVS, CDR2 FQNEAQ. The CDR3 DNA reads as TGTGCCAGCAGCTTAGTTCCAACTAGCGGGAGCAACGAGCAGTACTTC. This sequence encodes CASSLVPTSGSNEQYF. Using reference TRBV7-8 and TRBJ2-7 for the parts outside the CDR3, the full variable domain is GAGVSQSPRYKVAKRGQDVALRCDPISGHVSLFWYQQALGQGPEFLTYFQNEAQLDKSGLPSDRFFAERPEGSVSTLKIQRTQQEDSAVYLCASSLVPTSGSNEQYFGPGTRLTVT.

CDR3 nucleotide sequence: TGTGCCAGCTCACCAACCAGAGGAGGGAGGAACTACAATGAGCAGTTCTTC. It translates to CASSPTRGGRNYNEQFF. V usage is TRBV18 and J usage is TRBJ2-1; possibly TRBD2 for D (6 bases). Germline V gene lookup returns CDR1 KGHSH and CDR2 LQKENI. Trimming pared 2 bases from V and 3 bases from J, leaving 17 bases between. The CDR3 is made up of 17 amino acids.

The J gene is TRBJ1-2, the V gene TRBV18; D possibly corresponds to TRBD1 (6 bases). The germline gives CDR1 KGHSH, CDR2 LQKENI. There are 15 residues in the CDR3. V was cut by 3 bases and J by 5 bases, with 16 bases left in between. The CDR3 here is CASSPSRTERYGYTF. In DNA form, the CDR3 reads TGTGCCAGCTCACCCAGTCGGACAGAGAGGTATGGCTACACCTTC.

This clone was recorded once. The chain combines TRBV2 with TRBJ2-6; D not resolved. Trimming removed 3 bases at V and 4 bases at J, with 4 bases between. The CDR3 has 13 amino acids. In germline, CDR1 is SNHLY, CDR2 FYNNEI. The CDR3 nucleotides are TGTGCCAGCAGTGAGAGCGGGGCCAACGTCCTGACTTTC. This translates into CASSESGANVLTF.

The chain joins TRBV19 to TRBJ2-6, with D tentatively TRBD2 (6 bases). The CDR3 is 17 amino acids. The germline CDR1 and CDR2 sequences are LNHDA and SQIVND (reference sequence). V was pared by 7 bases and J by 0 bases, with 16 bases between. The CDR3 DNA is TGTGCCAGTACCACGACGGTGGGGGGCTCTGGGGCCAACGTCCTGACTTTC. Translated, it gives CASTTTVGGSGANVLTF.

V is TRBV18 and J is TRBJ2-1, with 11 bases aligning to TRBD2. Trimming cost V 3 bases and J 8 bases; bases outside gene matches: 0. This CDR3 spans 13 amino acids. Germline V gives CDR1 KGHSH, CDR2 LQKENI. The CDR3 DNA follows: TGTGCCAGCTCACCGACTAGCGGGGATGAGCAGTTCTTC. Protein product: CASSPTSGDEQFF.

Points on this clone: The same CDR3 is also encoded by other DNA sequences in this sample. The rearrangement joins TRBV27 to TRBJ1-2, with TRBD1 as a possible D gene (5 bases). Germline V gene lookup returns CDR1 MNHEY and CDR2 SMNVEV (reference sequence). This CDR3 spans 14 amino acids. V lost 5 bases to trimming and J lost 5 bases, with 15 bases between them. DNA of the CDR3: TGTGCCAGCAGTCTGACCTGGGGGGATTATGGCTACACCTTC. Protein product: CASSLTWGDYGYTF.

J is TRBJ1-5 and V is TRBV7-2, with TRBD1 identical over 10 bases. CDR1 and CDR2 (germline): SGHTA, FQGNSA. Trimming removed 5 bases from V and 10 bases from J; junction bases left unmatched: 14. There are 16 residues in the CDR3. The CDR3 here is CASSPTGTGVPLPQHF. The DNA of the CDR3 is TGTGCCAGCAGCCCTACCGGGACAGGGGTCCCCTTACCCCAGCATTTT.

The rearrangement links TRBV12-3 or TRBV12-4 to TRBJ1-5; D unresolved. Between the trimmed V and J ends, which lost 6 bases and 10 bases, there was a span of 13 bases. This CDR3 spans 12 amino acids. The CDR3 reads CASSPNASPQHF. The CDR3 coding sequence is TGTGCCAGCAGCCCAAACGCCAGTCCCCAGCATTTT.

The chain joins TRBV9 to TRBJ1-1; 8 bases align to TRBD1. V dropped 4 bases and J dropped 1; count of bases not matched to a gene: 6. The CDR3 is 15 residues long. Germline V gene data show CDR1 as SGDLS and CDR2 as YYNGEE. The DNA for the CDR3 is TGTGCCAGCAGCCCGCAGGGGGCGGCGAACACTGAAGCTTTCTTT. Amino acid sequence: CASSPQGAANTEAFF.

V and J are TRBV5-1 and TRBJ2-2; D ambiguous. The length of the CDR3 is 17 residues. Germline values: CDR1 SGHRS, CDR2 YFSETQ. Deletions cut 0 bases from V and 5 bases from J, with 17 bases between. The CDR3 DNA sequence: TGCGCCAGCAGCTTGGATCCCCAACCACTCGAGACCGGGGAGCTGTTTTTT. It translates to CASSLDPQPLETGELFF.

This sequence joins TRBV24-1 and TRBJ2-3; tentative D call: TRBD2 (7 bases). V was cut by 5 bases and J by 4 bases, with 21 bases left in between. The CDR3 totals 17 residues. CDR1 and CDR2 (germline): KGHDR, SFDVKD. CDR3: CATSALGGGRDADTQYF. The DNA of the CDR3 is TGTGCCACCAGTGCCCTGGGGGGCGGGAGAGATGCAGATACGCAGTATTTT.

The CDR3 reads CASSDEQGRRQPQHF. CDR3 coding DNA: TGTGCCAGCAGTGATGAACAGGGCCGTAGGCAGCCCCAGCATTTT. The chain joins TRBV6-1 to TRBJ1-5, with a weak D call TRBD1 (6 bases). Germline CDR1 and CDR2: MNHNS and SASEGT. V lost 3 bases and J 7 bases, leaving 16 bases between the germline ends. The CDR3 loop spans 15 amino acids.

Of note for this clone: An end of the junction differs from the germline gene, which may be a read error. The chain recombines TRBV11-2 with TRBJ2-5, with a weak D call TRBD2 (7 bases). The V gene's germline CDR1 is SGHAT and CDR2 FQNNGV. CDR3 length equals 17 residues. The CDR3 DNA reads as TGTGCCAGCAGCTTAAGAGCCCACATGGGGGGGCCTGAGACCCGGTACTTC. Its translation is CASSLRAHMGGPETRYF.